Sequencing of this T cell receptor (beta chain) was carried out in a study of blood T cells in healthy people across ages. The study, taken as a whole, reports: More naive CD4+ cells and higher diversity marked long-lived donors relative to aged donors. Shifts in expanded clonotypes may have been confounded by donor CMV status, which was unknown.

The CDR3 is made up of 13 amino acids. Germline CDR1 reads SGHTA; CDR2 reads FQGNSA. V lost 4 bases, J lost 9 bases, and 12 bases lay in between. Primers used in a second PCR of about 6 to 12 cycles were a sample-barcoded 5' primer and a J-beta primer mix. Each cDNA molecule received a tag from a template-switch adaptor that had 12 random nucleotides. Per-sample output comprised a minimum of 3 million paired-end reads containing CDR3. MiXCR was run by TCRdb on the 5' RACE reads, yielding one entry per CDR3 protein. Of more than 1.4 million distinct CDR3 sequences listed, approximately 42% are singletons. As regards this clonotype: What it binds is unknown.

The sample consisted of blood. This chain joins TRBV7-2 and TRBJ2-2, with unresolved D. The clonotype comes from a woman between 18 and 30 years old in good health. CDR3 sequence: CASSSPETRELFF. As DNA, the CDR3 is TGTGCCAGCAGCTCCCCGGAGACCAGGGAGCTGTTTTTT.